Listed here is a single TCR beta chain. The record originates from a study of blood T cell repertoires in COVID-19. V gave up 0 bases and J gave up 4 bases, with 18 bases separating them. This CDR3 is built from 18 residues. Libraries were prepared by immunoSEQ multiplex PCR; TCRdb keeps only in-frame clonotypes and omits some of them. This table has about 300,000 clones, 85% to 90% appearing once. Material for sequencing was peripheral blood. The TCR sequence derives from a man in his 70s with acute or convalescent COVID-19. The genes are TRBV6-7 and TRBJ1-4; D gene ambiguous. TRBV6-7 is an open reading frame whose function is uncertain. In DNA, the CDR3 is TGTGCCAGCAGTTACTCGACCAGTCCCCCGGGATATAATGAAAAACTGTTTTTT. Amino acids: CASSYSTSPPGYNEKLFF.